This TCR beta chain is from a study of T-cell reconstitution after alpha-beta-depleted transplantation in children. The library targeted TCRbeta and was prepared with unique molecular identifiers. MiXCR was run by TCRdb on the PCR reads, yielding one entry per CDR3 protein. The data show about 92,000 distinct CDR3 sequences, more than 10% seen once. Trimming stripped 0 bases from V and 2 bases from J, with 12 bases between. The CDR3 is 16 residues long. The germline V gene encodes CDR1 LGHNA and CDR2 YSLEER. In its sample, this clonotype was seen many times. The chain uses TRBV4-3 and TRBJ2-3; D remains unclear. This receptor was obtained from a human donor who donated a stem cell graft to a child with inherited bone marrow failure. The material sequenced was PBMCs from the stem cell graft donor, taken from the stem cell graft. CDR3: CASSQDPGDTTDTQYF. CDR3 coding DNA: TGCGCCAGCAGCCAAGATCCTGGTGACACCACAGATACGCAGTATTTT.